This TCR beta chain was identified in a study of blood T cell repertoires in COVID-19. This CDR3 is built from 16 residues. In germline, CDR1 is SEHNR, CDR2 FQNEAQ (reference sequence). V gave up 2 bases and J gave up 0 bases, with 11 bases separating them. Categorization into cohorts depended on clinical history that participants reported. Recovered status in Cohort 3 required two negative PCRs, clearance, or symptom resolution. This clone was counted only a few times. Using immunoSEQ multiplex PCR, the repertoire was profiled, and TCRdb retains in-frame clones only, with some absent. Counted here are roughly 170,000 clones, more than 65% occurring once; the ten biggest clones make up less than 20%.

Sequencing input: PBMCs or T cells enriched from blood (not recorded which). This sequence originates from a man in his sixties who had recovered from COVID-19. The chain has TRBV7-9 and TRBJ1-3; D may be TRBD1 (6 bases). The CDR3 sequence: CASSLRRTVSGNTIYF. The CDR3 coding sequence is TGTGCCAGCAGCTTACGTAGGACAGTCTCTGGAAACACCATATATTTT.